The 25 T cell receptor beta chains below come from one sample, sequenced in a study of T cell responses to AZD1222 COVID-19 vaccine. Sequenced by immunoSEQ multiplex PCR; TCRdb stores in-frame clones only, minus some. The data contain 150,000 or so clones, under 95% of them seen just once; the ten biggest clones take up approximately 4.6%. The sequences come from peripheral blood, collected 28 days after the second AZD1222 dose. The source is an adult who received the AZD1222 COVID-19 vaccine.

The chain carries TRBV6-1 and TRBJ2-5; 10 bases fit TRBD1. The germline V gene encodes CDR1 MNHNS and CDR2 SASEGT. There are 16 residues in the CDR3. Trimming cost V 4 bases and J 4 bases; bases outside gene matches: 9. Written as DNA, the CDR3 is TGTGCCAGCAGTGGGCCACCGGGACAGGGGAGAGAGACCCAGTACTTC. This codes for CASSGPPGQGRETQYF.

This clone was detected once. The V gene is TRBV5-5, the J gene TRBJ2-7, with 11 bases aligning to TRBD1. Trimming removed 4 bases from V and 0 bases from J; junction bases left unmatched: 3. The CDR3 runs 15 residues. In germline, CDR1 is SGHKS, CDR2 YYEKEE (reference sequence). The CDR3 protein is CASSGGQGVSYEQYF. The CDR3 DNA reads TGTGCCAGCAGCGGGGGACAGGGGGTCTCCTACGAGCAGTACTTC.

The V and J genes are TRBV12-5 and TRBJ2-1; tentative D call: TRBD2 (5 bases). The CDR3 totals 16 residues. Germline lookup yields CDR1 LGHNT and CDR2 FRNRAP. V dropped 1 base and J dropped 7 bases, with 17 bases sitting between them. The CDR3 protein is CASGLEQAAPGNEQFF. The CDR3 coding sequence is TGTGCTAGTGGTTTGGAACAAGCGGCCCCGGGGAATGAGCAGTTCTTC.

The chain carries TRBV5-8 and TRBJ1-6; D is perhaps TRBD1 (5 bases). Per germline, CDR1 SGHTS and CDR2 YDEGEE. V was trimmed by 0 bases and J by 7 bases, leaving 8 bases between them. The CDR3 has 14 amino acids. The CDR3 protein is CASSLAGLNSPLHF. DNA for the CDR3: TGTGCCAGCAGCTTGGCGGGGCTGAATTCACCCCTCCACTTT.

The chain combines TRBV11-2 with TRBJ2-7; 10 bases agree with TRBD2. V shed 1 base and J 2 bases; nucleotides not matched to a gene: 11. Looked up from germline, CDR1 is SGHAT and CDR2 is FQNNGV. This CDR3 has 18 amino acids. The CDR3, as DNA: TGTGCCAGCAGCTTAGGCGGTAGCGGGAGGCCCGGCACCTACGAGCAGTACTTC. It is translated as CASSLGGSGRPGTYEQYF.

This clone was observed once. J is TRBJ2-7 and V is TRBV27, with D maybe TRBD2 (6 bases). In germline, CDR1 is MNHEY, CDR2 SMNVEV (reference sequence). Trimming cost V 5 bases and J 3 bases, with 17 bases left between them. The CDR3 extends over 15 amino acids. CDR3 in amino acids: CASSPVGGGSYEQYF. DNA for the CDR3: TGTGCCAGCAGTCCAGTGGGGGGAGGTAGCTACGAGCAGTACTTC.

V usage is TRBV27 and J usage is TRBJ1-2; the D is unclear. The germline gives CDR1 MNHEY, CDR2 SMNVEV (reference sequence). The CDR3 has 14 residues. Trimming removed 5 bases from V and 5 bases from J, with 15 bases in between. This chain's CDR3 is CASSPAGVGYGYTF. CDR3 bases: TGTGCCAGCAGTCCCGCCGGGGTGGGGTATGGCTACACCTTC.

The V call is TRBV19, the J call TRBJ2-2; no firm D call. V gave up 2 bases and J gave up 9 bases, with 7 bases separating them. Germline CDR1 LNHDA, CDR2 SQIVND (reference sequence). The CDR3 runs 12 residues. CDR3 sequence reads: CASSISVRELFF. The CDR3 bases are TGTGCCAGTAGTATATCGGTTCGGGAGCTGTTTTTT.

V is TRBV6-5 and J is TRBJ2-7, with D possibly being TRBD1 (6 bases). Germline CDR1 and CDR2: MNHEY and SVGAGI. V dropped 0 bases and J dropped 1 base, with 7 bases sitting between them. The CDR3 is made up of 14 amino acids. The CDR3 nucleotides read TGTGCCAGCAGTTACTCGCAGGGGTCCTACGAGCAGTACTTC. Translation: CASSYSQGSYEQYF.

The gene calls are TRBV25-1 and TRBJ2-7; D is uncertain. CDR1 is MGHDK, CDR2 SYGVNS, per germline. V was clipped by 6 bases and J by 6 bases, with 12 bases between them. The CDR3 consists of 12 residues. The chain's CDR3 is CASRRSAGEQYF. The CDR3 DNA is TGTGCCAGCAGGAGGAGCGCTGGCGAGCAGTACTTC.

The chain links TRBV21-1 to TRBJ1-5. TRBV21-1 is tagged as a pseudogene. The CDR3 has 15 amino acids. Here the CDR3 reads CASSNFSRPNQPQHF. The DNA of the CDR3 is TGTGCCAGCAGCAATTTTAGCAGGCCAAATCAGCCCCAGCATTTT.

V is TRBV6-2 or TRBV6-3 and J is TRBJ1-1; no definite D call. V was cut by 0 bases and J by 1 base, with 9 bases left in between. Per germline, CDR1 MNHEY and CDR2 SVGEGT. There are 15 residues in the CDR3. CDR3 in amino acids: CASSYSGRSNTEAFF. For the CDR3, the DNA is TGTGCCAGCAGTTACTCTGGACGCTCGAACACTGAAGCTTTCTTT.

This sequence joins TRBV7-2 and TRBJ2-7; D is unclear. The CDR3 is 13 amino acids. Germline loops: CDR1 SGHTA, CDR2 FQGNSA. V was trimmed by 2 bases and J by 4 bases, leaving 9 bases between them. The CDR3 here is CASSLSPLYEQYF. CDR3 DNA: TGTGCCAGCAGCTTATCTCCTTTATACGAGCAGTACTTC.

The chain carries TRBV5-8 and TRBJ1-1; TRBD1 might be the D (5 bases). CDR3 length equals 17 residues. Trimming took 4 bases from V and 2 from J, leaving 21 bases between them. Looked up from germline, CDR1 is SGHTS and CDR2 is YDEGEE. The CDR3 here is CASSLGTRGTGNTEAFF. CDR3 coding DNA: TGTGCCAGCAGCCTAGGGACGAGGGGAACGGGAAACACTGAAGCTTTCTTT. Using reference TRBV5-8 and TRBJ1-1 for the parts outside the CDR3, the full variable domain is EAGVTQSPTHLIKTRGQQATLRCSPISGHTSVYWYQQALGLGLQFLLWYDEGEERNRGNFPPRFSGRQFPNYSSELNVNALELEDSALYLCASSLGTRGTGNTEAFFGQGTRLTVV.

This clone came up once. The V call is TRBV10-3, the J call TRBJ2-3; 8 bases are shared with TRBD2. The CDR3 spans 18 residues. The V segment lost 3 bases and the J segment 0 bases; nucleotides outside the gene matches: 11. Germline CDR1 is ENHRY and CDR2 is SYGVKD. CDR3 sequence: CAISDGAGGPISTDTQYF. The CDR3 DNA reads TGTGCCATCAGTGACGGGGCGGGAGGCCCTATTAGCACAGATACGCAGTATTTT.

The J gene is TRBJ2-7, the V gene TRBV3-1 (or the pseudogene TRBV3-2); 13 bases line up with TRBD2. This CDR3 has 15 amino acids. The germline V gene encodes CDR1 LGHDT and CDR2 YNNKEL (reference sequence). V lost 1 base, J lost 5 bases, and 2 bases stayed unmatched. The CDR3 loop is CASSQGLAGGDEQYF. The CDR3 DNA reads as TGTGCCAGCAGCCAAGGACTAGCGGGAGGCGACGAGCAGTACTTC.

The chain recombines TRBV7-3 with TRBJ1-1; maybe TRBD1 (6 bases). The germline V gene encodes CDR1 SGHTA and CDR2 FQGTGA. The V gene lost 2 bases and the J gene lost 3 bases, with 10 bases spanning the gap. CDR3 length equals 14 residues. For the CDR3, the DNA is TGTGCCAGCAGCTTAGGGACAATGGACACTGAAGCTTTCTTT. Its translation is CASSLGTMDTEAFF.

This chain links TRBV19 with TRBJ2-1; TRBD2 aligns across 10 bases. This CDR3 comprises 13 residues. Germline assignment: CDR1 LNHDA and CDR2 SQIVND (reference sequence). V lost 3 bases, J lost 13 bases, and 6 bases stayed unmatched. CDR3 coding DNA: TGTGCCAGTAGTATCGGGGCTAGCGGGAGTCAGTTCTTC. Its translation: CASSIGASGSQFF.

CDR3: CASGFSGRWYEQYF. The CDR3 nucleotides are TGTGCCAGCGGGTTTAGCGGGCGGTGGTACGAGCAGTACTTC. The chain links TRBV6-5 to TRBJ2-7; 7 nucleotides match TRBD2. V lost 8 bases and J lost 4; bases outside the gene matches: 11. This CDR3 has 14 residues. Germline V CDR1 and CDR2: MNHEY, SVGAGI.

DNA for the CDR3: TGCGCCAGCAGCCCCCGGGACTCTTCCTACAATGAGCAGTTCTTC. Its translation: CASSPRDSSYNEQFF. The gene calls are TRBV4-1 and TRBJ2-1, with D possibly TRBD2 on 6 matching bases. V dropped 4 bases and J dropped 1 base, with 11 bases sitting between them. Germline loops: CDR1 MGHRA, CDR2 YSYEKL. CDR3 length equals 15 residues.

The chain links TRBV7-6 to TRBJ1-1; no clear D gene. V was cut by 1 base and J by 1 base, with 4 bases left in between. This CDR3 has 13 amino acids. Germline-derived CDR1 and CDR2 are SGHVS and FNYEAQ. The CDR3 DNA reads TGTGCCAGCAGCTTAGAGAAGAACACTGAAGCTTTCTTT. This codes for CASSLEKNTEAFF.

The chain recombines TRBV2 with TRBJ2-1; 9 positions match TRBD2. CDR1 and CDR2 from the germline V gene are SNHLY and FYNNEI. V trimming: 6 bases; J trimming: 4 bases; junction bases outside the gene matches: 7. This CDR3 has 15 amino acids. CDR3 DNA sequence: TGTGCCAGCAGGGAGACTAGCGGACCTTACAATGAGCAGTTCTTC. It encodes CASRETSGPYNEQFF.

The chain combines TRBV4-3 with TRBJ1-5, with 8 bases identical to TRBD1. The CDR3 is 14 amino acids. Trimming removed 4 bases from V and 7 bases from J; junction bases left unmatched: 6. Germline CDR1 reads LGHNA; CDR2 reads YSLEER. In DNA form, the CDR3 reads TGCGCCAGCAGCCCGACAGGGGTCGGACAGCCCCAGCATTTT. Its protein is CASSPTGVGQPQHF.

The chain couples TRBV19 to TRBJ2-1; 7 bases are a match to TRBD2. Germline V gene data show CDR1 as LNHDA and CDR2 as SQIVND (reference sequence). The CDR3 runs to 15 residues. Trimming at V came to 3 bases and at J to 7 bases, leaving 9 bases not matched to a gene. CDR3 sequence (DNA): TGTGCCAGTAGTATCGGGCGGGAGTCTGTGAATGAGCAGTTCTTC. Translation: CASSIGRESVNEQFF.

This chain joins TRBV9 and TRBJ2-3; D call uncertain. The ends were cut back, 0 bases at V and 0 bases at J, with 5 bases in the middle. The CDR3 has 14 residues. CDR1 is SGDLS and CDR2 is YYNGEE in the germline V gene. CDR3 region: CASSVAPSTDTQYF. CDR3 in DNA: TGTGCCAGCAGCGTAGCTCCTAGCACAGATACGCAGTATTTT.